Shown below are 17 T cell receptor beta chains from a single sample sequenced in a study of T cells in Graves' hyperthyroidism and ophthalmopathy. TCR beta CDR3 regions were amplified from RNA. The HTBI primer set served for first-round RT-PCR of the TCR CDR3. TCRdb analysed the multiplex PCR reads with MiXCR anew, one entry per CDR3 protein. The table records 400,000 to 600,000 distinct CDR3 sequences, approximately 16% of them present only once. The sample comprised blood. All receptors come from a woman aged 25 to 39 with Graves' ophthalmopathy.

The chain recombines TRBV5-1 with TRBJ1-4; no reliable D call. The CDR3 runs to 15 residues. CDR1 SGHRS and CDR2 YFSETQ come from the germline V gene. Trimming took 0 bases from V and 10 from J, leaving 16 bases between them. The CDR3 sequence is CASSLAGKPDGKLFF. The CDR3 nucleotides are TGCGCCAGCAGCTTGGCCGGGAAGCCGGACGGAAAACTGTTTTTT.

At least ten counts were recorded for this clonotype. The chain carries TRBV20-1 and TRBJ2-2; the match to TRBD2 covers 10 bases. The CDR3 spans 15 residues. With 2 bases clipped from V and 8 bases from J, the junction kept 8 bases outside the gene matches. Per the germline V gene, CDR1 is DFQATT and CDR2 is SNEGSKA (reference sequence). This CDR3 reads CSARISGRDVGELFF. The CDR3 DNA reads TGCAGTGCTAGAATCAGCGGGAGGGATGTGGGGGAGCTGTTTTTT.

The chain joins TRBV20-1 to TRBJ2-2; weak D call: TRBD1 (5 bases). With 3 bases removed from V and 6 bases from J, the gap between germline ends came to 11 bases. The CDR3 spans 13 residues. Germline V gene data show CDR1 as DFQATT and CDR2 as SNEGSKA (reference sequence). The CDR3 is CSARGQGAGELFF. The CDR3 coding sequence is TGCAGTGCTAGGGGGCAGGGCGCCGGGGAGCTGTTTTTT.

On this clonotype: The junction differs from germline at one of its ends, possibly a read error. V gene TRBV6-2 or TRBV6-3 combines with J gene TRBJ2-5, with D possibly called TRBD1 or TRBD2 (5 bases each). The CDR3 covers 14 residues. Per germline, CDR1 MNHEY and CDR2 SVGEGT. CDR3: CASSRRGAQETQCF. CDR3 nucleotide sequence: TGTGCCAGCAGTAGACGAGGGGCGCAAGAGACCCAGTGCTTC.

This clonotype was seen only once. V is TRBV7-2 and J is TRBJ2-5; D is unclear. The length of the CDR3 is 14 residues. Trimming took off 6 bases at V and 2 bases at J, with 13 bases between the two ends. Germline lookup yields CDR1 SGHTA and CDR2 FQGNSA. The CDR3 nucleotides read TGTGCCAGCAGACATCGACACAGACAAGAGACCCAGTACTTC. This sequence encodes CASRHRHRQETQYF.

The V gene is TRBV28, the J gene TRBJ2-7; D not resolved. The V end lost 3 bases, the J end lost 3 bases, and 18 bases lay between the germline ends. In germline, CDR1 is MDHEN, CDR2 SYDVKM. CDR3 length equals 16 residues. The CDR3 DNA follows: TGTGCCAGCAGTTTGTATTGGGGTATGGATAACTACGAGCAGTACTTC. It yields the protein CASSLYWGMDNYEQYF.

The gene calls are TRBV9 and TRBJ2-2; TRBD1 might be the D (5 bases). Trimming shortened V by 4 bases and J by 2 bases, and 15 bases separated the two germline ends. There are 16 residues in the CDR3. Germline V gives CDR1 SGDLS, CDR2 YYNGEE. In nucleotides, the CDR3 is TGTGCCAGCAGCCCACGAAAAGGGGAAAACACCGGGGAGCTGTTTTTT. It translates to CASSPRKGENTGELFF.

This clonotype was found many times. The J gene is TRBJ2-3, the V gene TRBV7-3, with 8 bases fitting TRBD1. The CDR3 covers 14 residues. V gave up 5 bases and J gave up 2 bases; unmatched junction bases: 3. Germline loops: CDR1 SGHTA, CDR2 FQGTGA. The CDR3 loop is CASSPDRATDTQYF. The CDR3 DNA reads as TGTGCCAGCAGCCCGGACAGGGCCACAGATACGCAGTATTTT.

This clonotype has only a few counts. The CDR3 nucleotides are TGTGCCAGCAGCGTATCGGCGGCAACTAATGAAAAACTGTTTTTT. Translation: CASSVSAATNEKLFF. The V call is TRBV9, the J call TRBJ1-4; no firm D call. V was shortened by 1 base and J by 0 bases, with 7 bases between the two germline ends. Germline V gene lookup returns CDR1 SGDLS and CDR2 YYNGEE. CDR3 length: 15 residues.

This clonotype has more than one count but fewer than ten. The chain has TRBV28 and TRBJ1-5; 7 nucleotides match TRBD1. CDR3 length equals 15 residues. Trimming took 7 bases from V and 4 from J; bases not matched to a gene: 10. Germline loops: CDR1 MDHEN, CDR2 SYDVKM. Written as DNA, the CDR3 is TGTGCCAGCAAAGCTTACAGGGGCGGGAATCAGCCCCAGCATTTT. It specifies CASKAYRGGNQPQHF.

This clonotype has ten or more counts. V usage is TRBV20-1 and J usage is TRBJ2-3; 16 bases align to TRBD2. The CDR3 spans 14 residues. Germline V lookup: CDR1 DFQATT, CDR2 SNEGSKA (reference sequence). Trimming took 6 bases from V and 8 from J; bases not matched to a gene: 5. In DNA, the CDR3 is TGCAGTGCCTGGGGACTAGCGGGAGGGATTACGCAGTATTTT. Its protein is CSAWGLAGGITQYF.

Ten or more counts support this clonotype. The CDR3 region is CASSLGGAGGYEQYF. In DNA, the CDR3 is TGTGCCAGCAGCTTAGGTGGGGCAGGGGGATACGAGCAGTACTTC. This sequence joins TRBV7-2 and TRBJ2-7, with 7 bases identical to TRBD1. J gave up 4 bases and V 1 base, and 7 bases lay outside the gene matches. The CDR3 totals 15 residues. Germline-derived CDR1 and CDR2 are SGHTA and FQGNSA.

The chain employs TRBV10-1 and TRBJ1-5; no firm D call. The CDR3 loop spans 14 amino acids. The germline V and J ends were trimmed by 0 bases and 5 bases, with 8 bases remaining between them. The germline V gene has CDR1 WNHNN and CDR2 SYGVQD (reference sequence). The CDR3 sequence is CASSESRWDQPQHF. CDR3 nucleotides: TGCGCCAGCAGTGAGTCTCGATGGGATCAGCCCCAGCATTTT.

This clonotype appeared many times. The chain is built from TRBV20-1 and TRBJ2-1, with TRBD2 matching over 11 bases. Germline-derived CDR1 and CDR2 are DFQATT and SNEGSKA (reference sequence). The V segment lost 6 bases and the J segment 5 bases; nucleotides outside the gene matches: 6. The CDR3 is 14 residues long. This chain's CDR3 is CSAIGTSGNNEQFF. The CDR3 DNA reads as TGCAGTGCCATTGGGACTAGCGGAAACAATGAGCAGTTCTTC.

This clonotype was seen once. The V gene is TRBV7-9, the J gene TRBJ2-7; TRBD2 aligns across 9 bases. V shed 6 bases and J 5 bases; nucleotides not matched to a gene: 2. Germline V gene lookup returns CDR1 SEHNR and CDR2 FQNEAQ (reference sequence). CDR3 length: 12 amino acids. CDR3 nucleotides: TGTGCCAGCAGGGGACTAGCCGACGAGCAGTACTTC. Amino acids: CASRGLADEQYF.

The V call is TRBV6-2 or TRBV6-3, the J call TRBJ2-1, with TRBD2 matching over 7 bases. The V segment lost 2 bases and the J segment 2 bases; nucleotides outside the gene matches: 3. The CDR3 runs 15 residues. Germline CDR1 reads MNHEY; CDR2 reads SVGEGT. The CDR3 DNA is TGTGCCAGCAGTTACACCGGGGGGACCTACAATGAGCAGTTCTTC. This gives the protein CASSYTGGTYNEQFF.

The chain has TRBV6-1 and TRBJ1-5; D gene uncertain. Germline loops: CDR1 MNHNS, CDR2 SASEGT. CDR3 length: 16 residues. Trimming pared 5 bases from V and 3 bases from J, leaving 17 bases between. The CDR3 bases are TGTGCCAGCAGTACCCGTTTCGAGTCATACAATCAGCCCCAGCATTTT. Translation gives CASSTRFESYNQPQHF.